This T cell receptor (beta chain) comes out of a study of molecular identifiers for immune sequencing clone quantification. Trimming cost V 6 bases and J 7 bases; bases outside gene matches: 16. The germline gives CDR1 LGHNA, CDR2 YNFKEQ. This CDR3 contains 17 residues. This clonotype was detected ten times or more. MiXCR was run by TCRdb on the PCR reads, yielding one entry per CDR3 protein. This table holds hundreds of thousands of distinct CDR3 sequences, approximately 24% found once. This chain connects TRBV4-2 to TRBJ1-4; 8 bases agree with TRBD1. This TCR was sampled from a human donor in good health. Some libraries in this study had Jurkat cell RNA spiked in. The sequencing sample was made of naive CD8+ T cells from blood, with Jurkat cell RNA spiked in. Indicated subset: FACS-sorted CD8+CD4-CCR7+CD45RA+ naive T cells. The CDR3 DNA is TGTGCCAGCAGTCAAAGGAGAATCGGACAGGGTTCTGAAAAACTGTTTTTT. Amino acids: CASSQRRIGQGSEKLFF.